This T cell receptor beta chain is drawn from a study of T cells in Graves' hyperthyroidism and ophthalmopathy. Study in general: Peripheral blood was drawn at first diagnosis, prior to all treatment. Broader study findings: Most clonotypes expanded in the thyroid (above 0.001) were also present in blood.

Disease lasting under 3 months, a NOSPECS grade of at least 4, and a Clinical Activity Score of at least 3 were features of the ophthalmopathy patients. This clonotype was found a few times. Antigen specificity is unknown. Amplification of TCR beta CDR3 regions used RNA as the template. During a first-round RT-PCR of the TCR CDR3, the HTBI primer set was used. TCRdb re-called the multiplex PCR reads with MiXCR, one entry per CDR3 protein. The sample lists 500,000 or so distinct CDR3 sequences; 15% to 20% were seen once. The CDR3 is 11 amino acids. With 4 bases removed from V and 5 bases from J, the gap between germline ends came to 6 bases. Germline V lookup: CDR1 DFQATT, CDR2 SNEGSKA (reference sequence).

The receptor comes from a woman aged 18-29 years with Graves' ophthalmopathy. Sequenced material: blood. The chain combines TRBV20-1 with TRBJ1-5, with D possibly matching TRBD1 (6 bases). The CDR3 bases are TGCAGTGCTACAGGGGATCAGCCCCAGCATTTT. It codes for CSATGDQPQHF.